Listed below are T cell receptor beta chains from one sample, sequenced in a study of monozygotic twins with inflammatory bowel disease. After re-calling the 5' RACE reads, TCRdb lists one entry per CDR3 protein, DNA absent. The sample data list some 300,000 distinct CDR3 sequences. The specimen sequenced was blood. These receptors came from a human donor with ulcerative colitis or Crohn's disease, or a healthy co-twin of an affected twin (not recorded which). Each CDR3 is given with its conserved first and last residue. The order of the fields is J gene, V gene, CDR3 protein.

TRBJ2-5 | TRBV5-1 | CASSRWGQETQYF
TRBJ2-6 | TRBV5-4 | CASSSRGGLSGANVLTF
TRBJ2-3 | TRBV20-1 | CSAGGLAGESTDTQYF
TRBJ1-5 | TRBV20-1 | CSASGTADQPQHF
TRBJ1-1 | TRBV4-3 | CASSQVGGGTEAFF
TRBJ2-7 | TRBV28 | CASSFAGSSYEQYF
TRBJ2-5 | TRBV28 | CASSLVPRQETQYF
TRBJ1-5 | TRBV5-1 | CASSSSGGNQPQHF
TRBJ2-5 | TRBV5-1 | CASQQPEGAVTQYF
TRBJ2-3 | TRBV25-1 | CATPLSSTDTQYF
TRBJ2-4 | TRBV6-2/TRBV6-3 | CASGRGAQNIQYF
TRBJ1-1 | TRBV29-1 | CSVEALRSHEAFF
TRBJ2-7 | TRBV4-3 | CASSQGGLAGTYEQYF
TRBJ2-2 | TRBV5-1 | CASSPDFTGELFF
TRBJ2-2 | TRBV29-1 | CSVGGTSGTGELFF
TRBJ1-5 | TRBV5-1 | CASRPGVGPNQPQHF
TRBJ2-5 | TRBV7-2 | CASSLQPGTLQETQYF
TRBJ1-3 | TRBV4-3 | CASSQDRLMGNTIYF
TRBJ2-2 | TRBV7-2 | CASSLVQGPGELFF
TRBJ2-3 | TRBV4-2 | CASSQVGQDTDTQYF
TRBJ2-7 | TRBV12-3/TRBV12-4 | CASSGDLYEQYF
TRBJ2-5 | TRBV27 | CASSTQKGASQTQYF
TRBJ2-5 | TRBV4-3 | CASSQSAGGWETQYF
TRBJ1-5 | TRBV12-3/TRBV12-4 | CASSQRGTANQPQHF
TRBJ1-5 | TRBV6-2/TRBV6-3 | CASSPGQGVQPQHF
TRBJ2-1 | TRBV10-2 | CASSDLAASSYNEQFF
TRBJ2-7 | TRBV28 | CASSLRGYDQYF
TRBJ2-2 | TRBV20-1 | CSAGGQGARTGELFF
TRBJ2-7 | TRBV7-2 | CASSLGAVGEQYF
TRBJ2-5 | TRBV7-9 | CASSLSETQYF
TRBJ2-3 | TRBV7-2 | CASSNDRSGTDTQYF
TRBJ2-3 | TRBV7-8 | CASGEPTSSDTQYF
TRBJ2-3 | TRBV30 | CAFSRGGKADTQYF
TRBJ2-1 | TRBV5-6 | CASSFINEQFF
TRBJ1-4 | TRBV5-4 | CASSNTGRGNEKLFF
TRBJ2-3 | TRBV12-3/TRBV12-4 | CAVATRADTQYF
TRBJ2-5 | TRBV27 | CASSPQRLAGVGLETQYF